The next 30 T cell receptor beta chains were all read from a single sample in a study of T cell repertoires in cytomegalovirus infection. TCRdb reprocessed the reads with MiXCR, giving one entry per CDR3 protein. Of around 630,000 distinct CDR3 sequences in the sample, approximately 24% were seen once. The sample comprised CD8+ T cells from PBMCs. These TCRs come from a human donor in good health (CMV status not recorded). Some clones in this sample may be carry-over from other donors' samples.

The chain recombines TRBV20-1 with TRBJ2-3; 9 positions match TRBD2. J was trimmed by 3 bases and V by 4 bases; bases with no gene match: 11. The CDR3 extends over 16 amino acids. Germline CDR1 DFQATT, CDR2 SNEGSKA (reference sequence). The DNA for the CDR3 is TGCAGTGCTAACGACTTGTGGCTAGCGGGGACAGATACGCAGTATTTT. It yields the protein CSANDLWLAGTDTQYF.

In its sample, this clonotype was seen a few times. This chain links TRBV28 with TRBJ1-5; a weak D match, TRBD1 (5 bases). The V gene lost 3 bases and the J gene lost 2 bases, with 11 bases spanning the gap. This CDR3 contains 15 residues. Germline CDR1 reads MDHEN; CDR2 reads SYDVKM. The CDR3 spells CASSLALRGNQPQHF. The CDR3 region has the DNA TGTGCCAGCAGTTTGGCTCTCAGGGGCAATCAGCCCCAGCATTTT.

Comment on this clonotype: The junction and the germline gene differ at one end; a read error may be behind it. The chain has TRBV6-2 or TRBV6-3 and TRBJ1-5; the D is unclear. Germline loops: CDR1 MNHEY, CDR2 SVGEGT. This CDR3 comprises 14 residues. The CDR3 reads CVSSYVGFNQPQHF. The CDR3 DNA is TGTGTCAGCAGCTACGTGGGGTTTAATCAGCCCCAGCATTTT.

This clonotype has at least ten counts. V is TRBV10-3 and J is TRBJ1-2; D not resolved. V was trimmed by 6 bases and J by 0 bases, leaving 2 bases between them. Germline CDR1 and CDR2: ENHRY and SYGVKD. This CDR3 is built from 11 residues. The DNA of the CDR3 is TGTGCCATCAGAACTAACTATGGCTACACCTTC. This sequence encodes CAIRTNYGYTF.

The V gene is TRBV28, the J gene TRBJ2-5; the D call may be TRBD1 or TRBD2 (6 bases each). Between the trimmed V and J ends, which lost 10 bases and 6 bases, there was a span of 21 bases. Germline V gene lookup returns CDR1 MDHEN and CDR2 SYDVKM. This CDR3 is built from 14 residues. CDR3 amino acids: CATTGAGGVQTQYF. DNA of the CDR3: TGTGCCACCACGGGGGCAGGTGGTGTCCAGACCCAGTACTTC. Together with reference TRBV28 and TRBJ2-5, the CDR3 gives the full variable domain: DVKVTQSSRYLVKRTGEKVFLECVQDMDHENMFWYRQDPGLGLRLIYFSYDVKMKEKGDIPEGYSVSREKKERFSLILESASTNQTSMYLCATTGAGGVQTQYFGPGTRLLVL.

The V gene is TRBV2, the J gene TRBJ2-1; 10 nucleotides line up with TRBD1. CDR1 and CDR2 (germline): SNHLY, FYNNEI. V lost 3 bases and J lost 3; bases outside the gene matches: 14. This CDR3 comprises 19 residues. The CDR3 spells CASSDRGTGDFGDYNEQFF. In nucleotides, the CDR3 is TGTGCCAGCAGTGATCGTGGGACAGGGGACTTCGGTGACTACAATGAGCAGTTCTTC.

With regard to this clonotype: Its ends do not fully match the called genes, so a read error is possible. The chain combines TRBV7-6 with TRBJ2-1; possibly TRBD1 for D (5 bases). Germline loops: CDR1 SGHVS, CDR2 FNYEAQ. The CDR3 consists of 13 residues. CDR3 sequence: CVSKGQGTAQQFF. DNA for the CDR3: TGTGTCAGCAAGGGGCAGGGAACGGCTCAGCAGTTCTTC.

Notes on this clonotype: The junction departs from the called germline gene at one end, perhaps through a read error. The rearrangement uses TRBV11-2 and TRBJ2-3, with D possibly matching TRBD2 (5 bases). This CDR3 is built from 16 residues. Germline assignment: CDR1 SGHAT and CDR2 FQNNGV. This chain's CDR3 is CTSTQGLARSTDTQYF. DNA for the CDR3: TGTACCAGCACCCAAGGATTAGCGAGGAGCACAGATACGCAGTATTTT. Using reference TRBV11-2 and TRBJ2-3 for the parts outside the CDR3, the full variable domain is EAGVAQSPRYKIIEKRQSVAFWCNPISGHATLYWYQQILGQGPKLLIQFQNNGVVDDSQLPKDRFSAERLKGVDSTLKIQPAKLEDSAVYLCTSTQGLARSTDTQYFGPGTRLTVL.

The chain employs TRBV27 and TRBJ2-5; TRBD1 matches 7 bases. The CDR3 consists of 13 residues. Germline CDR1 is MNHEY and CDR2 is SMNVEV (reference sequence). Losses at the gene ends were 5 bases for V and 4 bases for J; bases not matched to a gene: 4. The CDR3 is CASSPWTGETQYF. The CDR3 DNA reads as TGTGCCAGCAGTCCCTGGACAGGAGAGACCCAGTACTTC.

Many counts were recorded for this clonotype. CDR3: CASSQDWGSEAFF. The CDR3 DNA reads as TGCGCCAGCAGCCAAGATTGGGGCAGTGAAGCTTTCTTT. The rearrangement links TRBV4-1 to TRBJ1-1, with a tentative D call TRBD1 (5 bases). Germline V gene sequence: CDR1 MGHRA, CDR2 YSYEKL. The CDR3 covers 13 residues. V was clipped by 0 bases and J by 7 bases, with 9 bases between them.

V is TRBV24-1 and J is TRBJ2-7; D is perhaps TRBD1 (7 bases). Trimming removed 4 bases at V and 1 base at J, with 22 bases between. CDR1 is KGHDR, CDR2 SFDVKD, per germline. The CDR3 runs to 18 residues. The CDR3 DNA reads TGTGCCACCAGTGACCCGTGCCGGACAGGAGGGTTATCCTACGAGCAGTACGTC. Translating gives CATSDPCRTGGLSYEQYV.

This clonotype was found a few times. The CDR3 DNA sequence: TGTGCCAGTAGTACGCTGGACCGCGGAGGCGAGCAGTACTTC. As protein: CASSTLDRGGEQYF. This chain uses TRBV19 with TRBJ2-7, with D possibly matching TRBD2 (5 bases). CDR1 is LNHDA, CDR2 SQIVND, per germline (reference sequence). The CDR3 spans 14 residues. Trimming cost V 4 bases and J 6 bases, with 16 bases left between them.

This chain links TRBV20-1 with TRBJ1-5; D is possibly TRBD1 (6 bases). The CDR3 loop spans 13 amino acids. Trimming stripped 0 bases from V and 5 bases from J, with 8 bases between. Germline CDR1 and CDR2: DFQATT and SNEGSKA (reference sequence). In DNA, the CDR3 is TGCAGTGCTAGAGAGGGGGGCGATCAGCCCCAGCATTTT. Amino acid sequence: CSAREGGDQPQHF.

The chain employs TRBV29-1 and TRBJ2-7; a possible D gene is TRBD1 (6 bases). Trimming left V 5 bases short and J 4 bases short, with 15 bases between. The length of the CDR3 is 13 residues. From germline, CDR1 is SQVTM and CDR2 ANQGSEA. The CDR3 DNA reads TGCAGCGTTAACACAGGGATGGGGTACGAGCAGTACTTC. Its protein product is CSVNTGMGYEQYF.

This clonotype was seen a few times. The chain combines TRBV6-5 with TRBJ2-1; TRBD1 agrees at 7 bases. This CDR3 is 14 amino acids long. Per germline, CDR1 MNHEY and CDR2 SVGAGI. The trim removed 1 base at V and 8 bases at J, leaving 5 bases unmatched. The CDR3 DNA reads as TGTGCCAGCAGTTACTGGGACAGCGGCGATGAGCAGTTCTTC. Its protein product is CASSYWDSGDEQFF.

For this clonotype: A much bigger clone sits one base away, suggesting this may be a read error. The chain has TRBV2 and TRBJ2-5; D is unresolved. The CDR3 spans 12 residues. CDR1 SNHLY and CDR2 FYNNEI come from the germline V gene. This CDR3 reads CANSRNLLAQYF. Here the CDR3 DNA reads TGTGCCAACAGTCGGAATTTACTGGCCCAGTACTTC.

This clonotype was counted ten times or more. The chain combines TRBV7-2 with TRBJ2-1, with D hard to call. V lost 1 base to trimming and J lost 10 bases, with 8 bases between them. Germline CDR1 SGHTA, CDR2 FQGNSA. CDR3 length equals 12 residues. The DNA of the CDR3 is TGTGCCAGCAGCTTAGGACTTCCAGAGCAGTTCTTC. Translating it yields CASSLGLPEQFF.

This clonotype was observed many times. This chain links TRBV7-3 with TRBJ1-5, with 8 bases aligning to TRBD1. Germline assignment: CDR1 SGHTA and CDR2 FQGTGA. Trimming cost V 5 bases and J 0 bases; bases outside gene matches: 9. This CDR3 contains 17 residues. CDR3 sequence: CASSRDRRLYSNQPQHF. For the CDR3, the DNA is TGTGCCAGCAGCCGGGACAGGAGACTGTATAGCAATCAGCCCCAGCATTTT.

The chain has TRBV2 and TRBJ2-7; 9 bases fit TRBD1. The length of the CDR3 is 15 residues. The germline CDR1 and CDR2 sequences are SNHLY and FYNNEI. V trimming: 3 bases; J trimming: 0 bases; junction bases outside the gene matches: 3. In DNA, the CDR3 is TGTGCCAGCAGTGAGTACAGGGGGCCCTCCTACGAGCAGTACGTC. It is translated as CASSEYRGPSYEQYV.

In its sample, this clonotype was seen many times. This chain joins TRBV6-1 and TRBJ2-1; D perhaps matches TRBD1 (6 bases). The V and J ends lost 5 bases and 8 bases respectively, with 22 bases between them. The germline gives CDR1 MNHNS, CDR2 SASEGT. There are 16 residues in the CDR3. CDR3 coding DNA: TGTGCCAGCAGTCCCAACCCGGGACACATTTCCGATGAGCAGTTCTTC. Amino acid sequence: CASSPNPGHISDEQFF.

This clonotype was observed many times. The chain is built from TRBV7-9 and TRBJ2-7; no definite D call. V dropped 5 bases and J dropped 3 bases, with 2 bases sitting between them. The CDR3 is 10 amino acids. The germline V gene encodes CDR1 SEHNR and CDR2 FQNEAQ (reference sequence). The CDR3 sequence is CASSHYEQYV. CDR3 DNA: TGTGCCAGCAGCCACTACGAGCAGTACGTC.

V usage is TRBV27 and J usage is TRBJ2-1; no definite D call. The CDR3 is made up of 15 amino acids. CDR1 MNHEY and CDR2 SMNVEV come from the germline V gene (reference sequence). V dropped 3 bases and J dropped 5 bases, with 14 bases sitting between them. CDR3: CASSLWVGTNNEQFF. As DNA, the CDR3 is TGTGCCAGCAGTTTGTGGGTCGGTACAAACAATGAGCAGTTCTTC.

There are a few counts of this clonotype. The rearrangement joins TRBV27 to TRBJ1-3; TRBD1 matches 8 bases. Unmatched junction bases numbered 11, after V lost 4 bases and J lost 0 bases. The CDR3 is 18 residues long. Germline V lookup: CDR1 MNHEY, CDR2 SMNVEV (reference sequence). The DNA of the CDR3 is TGTGCCAGCAGTTCTACGTCCGGACAGGGATTCTCTGGAAACACCATATATTTT. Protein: CASSSTSGQGFSGNTIYF.

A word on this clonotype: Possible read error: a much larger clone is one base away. The CDR3 bases are TGTGCCGGCAGCTTCGAGACGGGAGCTAGCTCCTACAATGAGCAGTTCTTC. This codes for CAGSFETGASSYNEQFF. The chain recombines TRBV7-3 with TRBJ2-1, with a possible D match to TRBD2 (6 bases). The CDR3 is 17 amino acids. In germline, CDR1 is SGHTA, CDR2 FQGTGA.

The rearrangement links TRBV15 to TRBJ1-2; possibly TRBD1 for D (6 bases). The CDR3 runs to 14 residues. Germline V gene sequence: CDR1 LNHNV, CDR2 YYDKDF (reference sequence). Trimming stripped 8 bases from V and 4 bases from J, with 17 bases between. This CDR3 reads CATSDGGRGYGYTF. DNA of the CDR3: TGTGCCACCTCAGACGGGGGGCGCGGCTATGGCTACACCTTC.

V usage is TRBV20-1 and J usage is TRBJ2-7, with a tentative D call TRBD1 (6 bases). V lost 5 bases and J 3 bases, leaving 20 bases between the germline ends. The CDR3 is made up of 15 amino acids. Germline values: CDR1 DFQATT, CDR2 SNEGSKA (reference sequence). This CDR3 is CSAQPGTLKLYEQYV. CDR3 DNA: TGCAGTGCTCAGCCTGGGACACTAAAACTCTACGAGCAGTACGTC.

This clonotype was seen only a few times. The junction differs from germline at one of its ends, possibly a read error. For the CDR3, the DNA is TGTGCCAGCAGCCAAGATCTTGGAGGGTACGCTTTCTTT. It encodes CASSQDLGGYAFF. V usage is TRBV4-1 and J usage is TRBJ1-1; D is unresolved. CDR1 and CDR2 (germline): MGHRA, YSYEKL. The CDR3 is made up of 13 amino acids.

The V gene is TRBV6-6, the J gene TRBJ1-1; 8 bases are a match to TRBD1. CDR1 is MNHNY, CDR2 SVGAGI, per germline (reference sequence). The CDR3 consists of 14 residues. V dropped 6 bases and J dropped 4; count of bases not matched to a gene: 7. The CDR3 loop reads CASRVTGDLTEAFF. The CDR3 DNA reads TGTGCCAGCAGAGTGACAGGGGACCTCACTGAAGCTTTCTTT.

CDR3 residues: CASSQDGGGDQETQYF. CDR3 DNA: TGCGCCAGCAGCCAAGATGGCGGGGGGGATCAAGAGACCCAGTACTTC. The chain recombines TRBV4-1 with TRBJ2-5; TRBD2 agrees at 9 bases. Germline V gene lookup returns CDR1 MGHRA and CDR2 YSYEKL. This CDR3 spans 16 amino acids. V lost 0 bases to trimming and J lost 2 bases; unmatched junction nucleotides: 4.

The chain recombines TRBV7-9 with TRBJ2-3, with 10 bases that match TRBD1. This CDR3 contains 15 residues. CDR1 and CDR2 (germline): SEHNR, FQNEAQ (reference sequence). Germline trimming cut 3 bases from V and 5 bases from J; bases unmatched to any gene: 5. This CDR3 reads CASSLGQGFRDTQYF. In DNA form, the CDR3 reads TGTGCCAGCAGCTTGGGACAGGGGTTTCGAGATACGCAGTATTTT.